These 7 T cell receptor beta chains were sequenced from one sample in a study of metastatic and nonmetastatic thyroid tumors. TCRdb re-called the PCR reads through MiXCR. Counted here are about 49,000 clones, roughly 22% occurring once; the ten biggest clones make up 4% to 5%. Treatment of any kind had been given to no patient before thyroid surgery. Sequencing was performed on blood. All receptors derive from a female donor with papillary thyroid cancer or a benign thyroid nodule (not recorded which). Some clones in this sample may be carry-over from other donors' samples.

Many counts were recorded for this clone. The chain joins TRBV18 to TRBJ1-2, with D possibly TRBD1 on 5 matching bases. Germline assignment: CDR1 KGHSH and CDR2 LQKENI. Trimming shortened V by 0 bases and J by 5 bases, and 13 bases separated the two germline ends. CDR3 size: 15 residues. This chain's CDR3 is CASSPPPGHDYGYTF. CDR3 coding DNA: TGTGCCAGCTCACCACCCCCTGGACACGATTATGGCTACACCTTC.

DNA of the CDR3: TGTGCCAGCAGCTTAGGACAGCATCAGCCCCAGCATTTT. This encodes CASSLGQHQPQHF. The chain combines TRBV11-2 with TRBJ1-5; D possibly corresponds to TRBD1 (5 bases). Trimming shortened V by 1 base and J by 5 bases, and 6 bases separated the two germline ends. CDR1 is SGHAT and CDR2 is FQNNGV in the germline V gene. CDR3 size: 13 residues. The complete variable domain, with remaining parts taken from reference TRBV11-2 and TRBJ1-5, reads EAGVAQSPRYKIIEKRQSVAFWCNPISGHATLYWYQQILGQGPKLLIQFQNNGVVDDSQLPKDRFSAERLKGVDSTLKIQPAKLEDSAVYLCASSLGQHQPQHFGDGTRLSIL.

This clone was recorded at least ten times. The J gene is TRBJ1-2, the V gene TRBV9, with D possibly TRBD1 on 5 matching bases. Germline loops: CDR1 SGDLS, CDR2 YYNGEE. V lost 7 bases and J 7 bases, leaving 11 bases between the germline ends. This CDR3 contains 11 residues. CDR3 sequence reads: CASERGGGYTF. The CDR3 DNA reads TGTGCCAGCGAGAGGGGAGGTGGCTACACCTTC. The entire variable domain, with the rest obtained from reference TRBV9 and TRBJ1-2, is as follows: DSGVTQTPKHLITATGQRVTLRCSPRSGDLSVYWYQQSLDQGLQFLIQYYNGEERAKGNILERFSAQQFPDLHSELNLSSLELGDSALYFCASERGGGYTFGSGTRLTVV.

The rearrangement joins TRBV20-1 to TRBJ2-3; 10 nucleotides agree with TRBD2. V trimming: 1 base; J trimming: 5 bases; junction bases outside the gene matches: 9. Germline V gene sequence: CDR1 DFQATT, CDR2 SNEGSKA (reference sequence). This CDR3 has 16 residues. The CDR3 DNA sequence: TGCAGTGCTAGAGGACTAGCGGGTGTAGCGGGAGATACGCAGTATTTT. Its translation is CSARGLAGVAGDTQYF.

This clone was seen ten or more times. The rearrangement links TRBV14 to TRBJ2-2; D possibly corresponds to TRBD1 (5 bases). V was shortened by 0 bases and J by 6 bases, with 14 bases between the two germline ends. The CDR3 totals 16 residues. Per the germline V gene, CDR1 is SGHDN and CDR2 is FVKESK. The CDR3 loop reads CASSQDERGVAGELFF. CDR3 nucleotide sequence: TGTGCCAGCAGCCAAGATGAAAGGGGTGTCGCCGGGGAGCTGTTTTTT. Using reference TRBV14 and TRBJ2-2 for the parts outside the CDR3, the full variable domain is EAGVTQFPSHSVIEKGQTVTLRCDPISGHDNLYWYRRVMGKEIKFLLHFVKESKQDESGMPNNRFLAERTGGTYSTLKVQPAELEDSGVYFCASSQDERGVAGELFFGEGSRLTVL.

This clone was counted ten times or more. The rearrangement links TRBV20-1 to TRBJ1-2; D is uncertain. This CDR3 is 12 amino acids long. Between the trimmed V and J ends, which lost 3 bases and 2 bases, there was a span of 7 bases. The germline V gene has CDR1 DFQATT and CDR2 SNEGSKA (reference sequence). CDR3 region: CSASTGNYGYTF. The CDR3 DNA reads TGCAGTGCTAGTACCGGGAACTATGGCTACACCTTC.

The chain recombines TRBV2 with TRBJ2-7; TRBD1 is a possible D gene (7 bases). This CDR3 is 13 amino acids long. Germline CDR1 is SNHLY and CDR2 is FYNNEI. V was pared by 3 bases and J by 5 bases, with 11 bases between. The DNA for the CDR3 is TGTGCCAGCAGTGACAGGGGGGTCGACGAGCAGTACTTC. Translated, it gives CASSDRGVDEQYF.